The 17 T cell receptor beta chains below all came from one sample that was sequenced in a study of regulatory T cells in long-lasting Graves disease. Investigators prepared the TCR beta libraries by applying iRepertoire HTBI primers and Arm-PCR of CDR3 regions. TCRdb reprocessed the multiplex PCR reads with MiXCR, giving one entry per CDR3 protein. Of about 360,000 distinct CDR3 sequences in the sample, roughly 16% were seen once. Time point defined: newly diagnosed GD, antithyroid drugs for less than 3 months. Generation of the TCR library employed RNA extracted from PBMCs. These sequences were also reported in another study, on T cells in Graves' hyperthyroidism and ophthalmopathy.

The material was peripheral blood mononuclear cells (PBMCs), obtained at new diagnosis, from a patient treated with antithyroid drugs. Receptors were obtained from a woman between 18 and 30 years old with Graves disease.

This clonotype was counted many times. In DNA form, the CDR3 reads TGTGCCTGGAGTGTACAGGGACATCAGCCCCAGCATTTT. It codes for CAWSVQGHQPQHF. The chain uses TRBV30 and TRBJ1-5; weak D call: TRBD1 (6 bases). The CDR3 loop spans 13 amino acids. The ends were cut back, 0 bases at V and 5 bases at J, with 8 bases in the middle. Germline CDR1 GTSNPN, CDR2 SVGIG (reference sequence).

This clonotype was seen many times. The V and J genes are TRBV27 and TRBJ2-3; the D gene is possibly TRBD2 (5 bases). Trimming removed 3 bases at V and 2 bases at J, with 9 bases between. The CDR3 consists of 14 residues. The V gene's germline CDR1 is MNHEY and CDR2 SMNVEV (reference sequence). CDR3 nucleotides: TGTGCCAGCAGTTTGAACGACTACACAGATACGCAGTATTTT. It encodes CASSLNDYTDTQYF.

This clonotype showed up many times. The genes are TRBV5-1 and TRBJ2-7, with TRBD2 identical over 7 bases. CDR1 and CDR2 (germline): SGHRS, YFSETQ. V was clipped by 2 bases and J by 5 bases; unmatched bases: 16. The CDR3 length is 17 residues. In nucleotides, the CDR3 is TGCGCCAGCAGCTTATCACCGAGGGGCGGGAGCACGAACGAGCAGTACTTC. Translation gives CASSLSPRGGSTNEQYF.

This clonotype appeared many times. The genes are TRBV6-2 or TRBV6-3 and TRBJ2-4; no clear D. Trimming removed 5 bases at V and 8 bases at J, with 16 bases between. The CDR3 consists of 14 residues. The germline CDR1 and CDR2 sequences are MNHEY and SVGEGT. In nucleotides, the CDR3 is TGTGCCAGCAGTCTCAGAAAGGGCGGAGACATTCAGTACTTC. Translating it yields CASSLRKGGDIQYF.

A few counts support this clonotype. The V call is TRBV4-2, the J call TRBJ2-1, with D tentatively TRBD2 (5 bases). Germline CDR1 is LGHNA and CDR2 is YNFKEQ. V was clipped by 4 bases and J by 1 base, with 14 bases between them. The CDR3 length is 16 residues. DNA of the CDR3: TGTGCCAGCAGCCCAGGTCTAGCCCTATCCTACAATGAGCAGTTCTTC. This codes for CASSPGLALSYNEQFF.

This clonotype was picked up many times. The CDR3, as DNA: TGTGCCAGCAGCTTGGAGGCAGGGTCCGTCACTGAAGCTTTCTTT. This encodes CASSLEAGSVTEAFF. This rearrangement joins TRBV5-4 to TRBJ1-1, with D tentatively TRBD1 (5 bases). Germline V gives CDR1 SGHNT, CDR2 YYREEE (reference sequence). Trimming stripped 0 bases from V and 4 bases from J, with 13 bases between. CDR3 length: 15 residues. Full variable domain (missing parts from reference TRBV5-4 and TRBJ1-1): ETGVTQSPTHLIKTRGQQVTLRCSSQSGHNTVSWYQQALGQGPQFIFQYYREEENGRGNFPPRFSGLQFPNYSSELNVNALELDDSALYLCASSLEAGSVTEAFFGQGTRLTVV.

This clonotype showed up just a few times. This probably arose from a read error, given a far larger clone one base away. The CDR3 coding sequence is TGTGCCAGCAGTAGGACAGAGTCCTACGAGCAGTTCTTC. This sequence encodes CASSRTESYEQFF. The chain recombines TRBV6-1 with TRBJ2-1; D is perhaps TRBD1 (6 bases). The CDR3 covers 13 residues. Germline V gene sequence: CDR1 MNHNS, CDR2 SASEGT. V gave up 5 bases and J gave up 10 bases, with 15 bases separating them.

This clonotype was observed a handful of times. The chain links TRBV19 to TRBJ2-7; a possible D gene is TRBD1 (7 bases). V gave up 5 bases and J gave up 3 bases, with 17 bases separating them. Germline V gene lookup returns CDR1 LNHDA and CDR2 SQIVND (reference sequence). The CDR3 runs 15 residues. The CDR3 is CASSVGQGGFYEQYF. The CDR3, as DNA: TGTGCCAGTAGTGTCGGTCAGGGGGGTTTCTACGAGCAGTACTTC.

This clonotype was found a few times. This chain connects TRBV28 to TRBJ1-6; no reliable D call. This CDR3 contains 17 residues. Germline CDR1 reads MDHEN; CDR2 reads SYDVKM. Trimming took 5 bases from V and 11 from J, leaving 25 bases between them. CDR3 sequence reads: CASSLRLRAGRRAPLHF. The CDR3 DNA reads TGTGCCAGCAGTCTCCGTTTGAGGGCCGGGAGGCGGGCACCCCTCCACTTT.

Details on this clonotype: A read error may produce the germline difference seen at one junction end. The gene calls are TRBV5-1 and TRBJ2-7, with D unresolved. Germline V gives CDR1 SGHRS, CDR2 YFSETQ. This CDR3 region has 15 residues. The CDR3 loop reads CASSSQEWESYEQCF. In DNA form, the CDR3 reads TGCGCCAGCAGCAGCCAAGAGTGGGAATCCTACGAGCAGTGCTTC.

This clonotype was detected ten times or more. The J gene is TRBJ2-7, the V gene TRBV27; D gene ambiguous. The CDR3 length is 15 residues. The germline CDR1 and CDR2 sequences are MNHEY and SMNVEV (reference sequence). The V gene lost 0 bases and the J gene lost 3 bases, with 12 bases spanning the gap. In nucleotides, the CDR3 is TGTGCCAGCAGTTTATCGTTAGGCTTTAGCTACGAGCAGTACTTC. This gives the protein CASSLSLGFSYEQYF.

The table lists this clonotype with a few counts. This rearrangement joins TRBV5-1 to TRBJ2-3; TRBD1 is a possible D gene (7 bases). There are 15 residues in the CDR3. The germline V gene has CDR1 SGHRS and CDR2 YFSETQ. Trimming shortened V by 7 bases and J by 0 bases, and 15 bases separated the two germline ends. In DNA form, the CDR3 reads TGCGCCAGCGGGGCAGGGGGGCCCAGCACAGATACGCAGTATTTT. Translation: CASGAGGPSTDTQYF. Full variable domain (missing parts from reference TRBV5-1 and TRBJ2-3): KAGVTQTPRYLIKTRGQQVTLSCSPISGHRSVSWYQQTPGQGLQFLFEYFSETQRNKGNFPGRFSGRQFSNSRSEMNVSTLELGDSALYLCASGAGGPSTDTQYFGPGTRLTVL.

This clonotype has only one observation. A clone one base away is much larger, so this may be a read error. The chain recombines TRBV6-5 with TRBJ2-2, with TRBD1 as a possible D gene (5 bases). This CDR3 has 16 residues. Per germline, CDR1 MNHEY and CDR2 SVGAGI. The CDR3 coding sequence is TGTGCCGGCAGCCCGACCCGGACAAGAGTAGGCGGGGAGCTGTTTTTT. Its translation is CAGSPTRTRVGGELFF.

The rearrangement links TRBV6-1 to TRBJ1-5; 8 positions agree with TRBD1. V shed 6 bases and J 4 bases; nucleotides not matched to a gene: 5. Germline CDR1 MNHNS, CDR2 SASEGT. CDR3 size: 14 residues. CDR3 protein: CASRRTGRNQPQHF. CDR3 DNA: TGTGCCAGCAGAAGGACAGGGAGGAATCAGCCCCAGCATTTT.

This clonotype was observed many times. The chain recombines TRBV7-2 with TRBJ2-1, with 8 bases that match TRBD2. The ends lost 3 bases at V and 0 bases at J; junction bases unmatched: 1. The CDR3 covers 15 residues. Germline V CDR1 and CDR2: SGHTA, FQGNSA. The CDR3 DNA follows: TGTGCCAGCAGCTTGGGACTAGTCTCCTACAATGAGCAGTTCTTC. It translates to CASSLGLVSYNEQFF.

The CDR3 region is CASSVGQGDPLHF. The CDR3 DNA is TGTGCCAGCAGCGTAGGTCAGGGGGATCCCCTCCACTTT. The chain uses TRBV7-9 and TRBJ1-6; TRBD1 matches at 7 bases. V shed 5 bases and J 13 bases; nucleotides not matched to a gene: 8. The CDR3 totals 13 residues. Germline V lookup: CDR1 SEHNR, CDR2 FQNEAQ (reference sequence).

This clonotype was recorded at least ten times. The chain links TRBV2 to TRBJ1-2, with D tentatively TRBD1 (5 bases). The CDR3 is 16 residues long. Germline CDR1 is SNHLY and CDR2 is FYNNEI. Between the trimmed V and J ends, which lost 1 base and 2 bases, there was a span of 14 bases. CDR3 amino acids: CASSEGPGKQNYGYTF. In DNA, the CDR3 is TGTGCCAGCAGTGAAGGACCAGGGAAGCAGAACTATGGCTACACCTTC. The whole variable domain, remainder taken from reference TRBV2 and TRBJ1-2, is EPEVTQTPSHQVTQMGQEVILRCVPISNHLYFYWYRQILGQKVEFLVSFYNNEISEKSEIFDDQFSVERPDGSNFTLKIRSTKLEDSAMYFCASSEGPGKQNYGYTFGSGTRLTVV.